This T cell receptor (beta chain) was identified in a study of OX40 agonist ivuxolimab in advanced cancers. As for the study more broadly: The costimulatory receptor OX40 (CD134) was targeted by ivuxolimab, a fully human IgG2 agonistic monoclonal antibody. Peripheral TCRbeta sequencing aimed to test whether ivuxolimab altered TCR sequence diversity and caused clonal T-cell expansion. Partial responses occurred in three dose-escalation patients, of whom one had hepatocellular carcinoma and two had cutaneous melanoma. The dose-escalation cohort was almost 85% male with a mean age of roughly 60 years, ranging from about 23 to 85. Intravenous ivuxolimab was administered to patients every 2 weeks at six dose levels: 0.01, 0.1, 0.3, 1.5, 3 and 10 mg/kg. Among the roughly 50 dose-escalation patients, some 20 had hepatocellular carcinoma, roughly 15 melanoma, 9 renal cell carcinoma and 9 head and neck cancer. Patients were allowed to have had prior anti-PD-1, anti-PD-L1 or anti-CTLA-4 therapy, and approximately 40% of the dose-escalation patients had been treated with checkpoint inhibitors. The monotherapy dose-escalation portion (N of about 52 patients) of the phase I ivuxolimab trial is reported in the paper.

The germline V gene supplies CDR1 SGHRS and CDR2 YFSETQ. Taken from cysteine to phenylalanine, the CDR3 has 15 residues. Only the CDR3 DNA stays, 45 bases, in frame from base 1. V was cut back by 2 bases and J by 0 bases, leaving a gap of 8 bases between them. For sequencing of the TCRbeta CDR3 region, genomic DNA was extracted from the sorted cells. The immunoSEQ Assay was used for sequencing of TCRbeta CDR3 regions. As stored in TCRdb, this immuneACCESS dataset retains in-frame rearrangements with V and J assigned. A fraction of the clones does not appear; measured against another copy, unresolved V genes explain less than half of the discrepancy, and the remainder lacks a known reason. Counted in this sample were about 70,000 clones; roughly 86% of them appeared once. Of the sample, 6.9% falls within the top ten clones. The trial excluded patients who had a history of autoimmune disease or who were on systemic immunosuppression. Peripheral blood for TCR sequencing was collected from all dose cohorts at baseline, on cycle 4 day 1, and on cycle 7 day 1. The samples were taken from a phase I, first-in-human, multicenter, open-label dose-escalation trial of ivuxolimab. Adults with locally advanced or metastatic melanoma, renal cell carcinoma, hepatocellular carcinoma or head and neck squamous cell carcinoma were enrolled in the trial. Before TCR sequencing, CD4+ T cells and CD8+ T cells from peripheral blood were sorted into separate populations.

In regard to this clone: The antigen it recognizes is unknown. One base away there is no much larger clone; base qualities are not given. Other nucleotide sequences from this sample produce the same CDR3.

Beyond this particular receptor, the publication reports: Low levels of normalized T-cell clonal expansion were also seen in some patients who did not respond. At doses from 0.1 to 3.0 mg/kg, clonal expansion was seen in both CD4+ and CD8+ blood T cells between baseline and week 6. On average, CD8+ T cells showed more expanded clones than CD4+ T cells after ivuxolimab. The antigen specificity of the peripheral T cells that underwent clonal expansion was not determined. In the 0.1-3.0 mg/kg groups, partial responders were among the patients with the lowest normalized peripheral clonal expansion, particularly in CD8+ T cells.

The sequence links TRBV5-1 to TRBJ1-4, with the D segment identity uncertain. Here the sequenced sample was CD4+ or CD8+ T cells sorted from blood, taken in a trial of the OX40 agonist ivuxolimab. The source of this sequence is an adult with an advanced solid tumor such as melanoma, head and neck, liver or kidney cancer. Here is the DNA: TGCGCCAGCAGCTTAAGGACTGCAACTAATGAAAAACTGTTTTTT. It translates as CASSLRTATNEKLFF.